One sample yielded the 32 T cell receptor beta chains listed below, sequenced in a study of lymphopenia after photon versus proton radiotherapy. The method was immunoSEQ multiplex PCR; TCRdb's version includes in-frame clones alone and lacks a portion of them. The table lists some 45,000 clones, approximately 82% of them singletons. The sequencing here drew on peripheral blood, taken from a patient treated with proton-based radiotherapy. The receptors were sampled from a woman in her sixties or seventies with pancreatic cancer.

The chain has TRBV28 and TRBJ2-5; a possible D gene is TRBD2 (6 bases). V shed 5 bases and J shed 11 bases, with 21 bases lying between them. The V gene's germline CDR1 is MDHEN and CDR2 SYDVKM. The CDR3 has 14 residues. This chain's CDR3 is CASSGAQLAGEQYF. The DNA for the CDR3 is TGTGCCAGCAGTGGGGCCCAACTAGCCGGGGAGCAGTACTTC.

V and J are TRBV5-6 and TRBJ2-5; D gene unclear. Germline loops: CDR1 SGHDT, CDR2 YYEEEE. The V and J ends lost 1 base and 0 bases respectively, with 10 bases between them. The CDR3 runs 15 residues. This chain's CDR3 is CASSLKSGYQETQYF. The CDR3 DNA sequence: TGTGCCAGCAGCTTGAAATCCGGGTACCAAGAGACCCAGTACTTC.

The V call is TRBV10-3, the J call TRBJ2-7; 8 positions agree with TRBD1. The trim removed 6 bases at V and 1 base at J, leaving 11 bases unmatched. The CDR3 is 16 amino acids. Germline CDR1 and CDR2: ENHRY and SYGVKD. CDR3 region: CAIRESQGALSYEQYF. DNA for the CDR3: TGTGCCATCAGGGAGAGCCAGGGGGCGCTATCCTACGAGCAGTACTTC.

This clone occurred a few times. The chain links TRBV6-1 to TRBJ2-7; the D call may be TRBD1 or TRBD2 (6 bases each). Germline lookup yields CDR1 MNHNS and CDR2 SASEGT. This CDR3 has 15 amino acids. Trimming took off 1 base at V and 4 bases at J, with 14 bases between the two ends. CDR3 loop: CASSEVGGRRYEQYF. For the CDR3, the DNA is TGTGCCAGCAGTGAAGTCGGGGGCCGTCGTTACGAGCAGTACTTC.

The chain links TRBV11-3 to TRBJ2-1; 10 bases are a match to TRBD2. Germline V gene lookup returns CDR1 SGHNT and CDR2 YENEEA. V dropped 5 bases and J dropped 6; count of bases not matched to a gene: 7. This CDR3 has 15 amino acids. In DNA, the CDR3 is TGTGCCAGCAGCCCCGCCGGGACTAGCGCCAATGAGCAGTTCTTC. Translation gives CASSPAGTSANEQFF. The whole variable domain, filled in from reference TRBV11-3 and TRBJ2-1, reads EAGVVQSPRYKIIEKKQPVAFWCNPISGHNTLYWYLQNLGQGPELLIRYENEEAVDDSQLPKDRFSAERLKGVDSTLKIQPAELGDSAVYLCASSPAGTSANEQFFGPGTRLTVL.

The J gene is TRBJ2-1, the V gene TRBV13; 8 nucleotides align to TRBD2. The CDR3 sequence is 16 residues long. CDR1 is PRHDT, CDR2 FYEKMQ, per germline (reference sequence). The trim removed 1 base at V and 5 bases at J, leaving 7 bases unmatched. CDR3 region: CASSLVGLAGDNEQFF. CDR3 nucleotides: TGTGCCAGCAGCTTAGTTGGTCTAGCGGGCGACAATGAGCAGTTCTTC.

As DNA, the CDR3 is TGCGCCAGCAGCCAAGTGGCAGCGAGCTCTGGAAACACCATATATTTT. Amino acid sequence: CASSQVAASSGNTIYF. The chain has TRBV4-3 and TRBJ1-3; D gene unclear. The CDR3 spans 16 residues. V gave up 1 base and J gave up 0 bases, with 10 bases separating them. Germline loops: CDR1 LGHNA, CDR2 YSLEER.

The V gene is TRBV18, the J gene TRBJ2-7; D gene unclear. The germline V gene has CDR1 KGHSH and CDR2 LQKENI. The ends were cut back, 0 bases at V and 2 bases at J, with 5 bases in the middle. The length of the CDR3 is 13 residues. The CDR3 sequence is CASSPPGTYEQYF. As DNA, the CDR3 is TGTGCCAGCTCACCACCAGGGACCTACGAGCAGTACTTC. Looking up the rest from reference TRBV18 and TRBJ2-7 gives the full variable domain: NAGVMQNPRHLVRRRGQEARLRCSPMKGHSHVYWYRQLPEEGLKFMVYLQKENIIDESGMPKERFSAEFPKEGPSILRIQQVVRGDSAAYFCASSPPGTYEQYFGPGTRLTVT.

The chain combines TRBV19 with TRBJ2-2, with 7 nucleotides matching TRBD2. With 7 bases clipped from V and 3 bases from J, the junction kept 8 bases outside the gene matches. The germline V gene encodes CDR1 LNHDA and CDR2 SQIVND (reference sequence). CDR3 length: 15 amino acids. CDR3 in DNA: TGTGCCAGTACCGCGGGACTACCTTACACCGGGGAGCTGTTTTTT. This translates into CASTAGLPYTGELFF.

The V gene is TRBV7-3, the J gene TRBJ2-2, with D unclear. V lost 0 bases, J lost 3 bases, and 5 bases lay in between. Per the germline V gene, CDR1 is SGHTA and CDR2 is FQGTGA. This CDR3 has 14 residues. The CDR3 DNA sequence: TGTGCCAGCAGCTTAACCGGTTACACCGGGGAGCTGTTTTTT. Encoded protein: CASSLTGYTGELFF. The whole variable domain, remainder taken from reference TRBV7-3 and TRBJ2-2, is GAGVSQTPSNKVTEKGKYVELRCDPISGHTALYWYRQSLGQGPEFLIYFQGTGAADDSGLPNDRFFAVRPEGSVSTLKIQRTERGDSAVYLCASSLTGYTGELFFGEGSRLTVL.

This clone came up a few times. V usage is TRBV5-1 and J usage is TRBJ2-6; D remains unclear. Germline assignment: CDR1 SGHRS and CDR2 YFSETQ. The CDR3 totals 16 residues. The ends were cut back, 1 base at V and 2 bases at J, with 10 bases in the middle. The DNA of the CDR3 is TGCGCCAGCAGCTTGTATCCGGTCGCTGGGGCCAACGTCCTGACTTTC. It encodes CASSLYPVAGANVLTF.

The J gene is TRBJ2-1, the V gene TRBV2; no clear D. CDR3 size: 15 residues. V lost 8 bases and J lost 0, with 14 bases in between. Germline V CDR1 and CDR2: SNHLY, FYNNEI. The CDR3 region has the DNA TGTGCCAGCCGTCAGAACTGGAGCTCCTACAATGAGCAGTTCTTC. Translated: CASRQNWSSYNEQFF.

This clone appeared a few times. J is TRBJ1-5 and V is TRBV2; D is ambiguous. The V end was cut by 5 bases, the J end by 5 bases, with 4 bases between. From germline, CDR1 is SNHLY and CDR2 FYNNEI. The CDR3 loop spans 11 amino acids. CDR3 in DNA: TGTGCCAGCAGTACAGATCAGCCCCAGCATTTT. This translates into CASSTDQPQHF. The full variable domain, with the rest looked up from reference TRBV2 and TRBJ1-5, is EPEVTQTPSHQVTQMGQEVILRCVPISNHLYFYWYRQILGQKVEFLVSFYNNEISEKSEIFDDQFSVERPDGSNFTLKIRSTKLEDSAMYFCASSTDQPQHFGDGTRLSIL.

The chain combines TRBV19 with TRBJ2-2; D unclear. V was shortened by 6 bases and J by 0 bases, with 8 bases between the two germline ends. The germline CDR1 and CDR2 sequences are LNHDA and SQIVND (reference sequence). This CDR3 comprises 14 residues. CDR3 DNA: TGTGCCAGTAGCAAGGGAACGAACACCGGGGAGCTGTTTTTT. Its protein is CASSKGTNTGELFF.

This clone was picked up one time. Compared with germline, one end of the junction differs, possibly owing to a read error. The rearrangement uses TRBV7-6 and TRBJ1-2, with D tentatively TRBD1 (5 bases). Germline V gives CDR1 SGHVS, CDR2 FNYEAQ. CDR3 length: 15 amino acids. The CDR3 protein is CASSLDPQGSYDYTF. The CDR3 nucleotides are TGTGCCAGCAGCTTAGACCCCCAGGGAAGCTATGACTACACCTTC.

In DNA, the CDR3 is TGTGCCAGCAGCGCCTCGGGGGGGAATACGCAGTATTTT. Translated, it gives CASSASGGNTQYF. The chain links TRBV7-3 to TRBJ2-3; TRBD2 matches 8 bases. V was clipped by 5 bases and J by 7 bases; unmatched bases: 5. The germline V gene has CDR1 SGHTA and CDR2 FQGTGA. This CDR3 has 13 amino acids.

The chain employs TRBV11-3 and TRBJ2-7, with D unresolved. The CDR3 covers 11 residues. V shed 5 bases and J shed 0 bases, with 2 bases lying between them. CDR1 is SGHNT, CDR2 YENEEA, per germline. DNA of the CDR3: TGTGCCAGCAGCGCCTCCTACGAGCAGTACTTC. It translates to CASSASYEQYF.

CDR3 sequence (DNA): TGTGCCAGTAACAGGGGGCAACGGGACAATGAGCAGTTCTTC. It yields the protein CASNRGQRDNEQFF. V is TRBV25-1 and J is TRBJ2-1; 9 nucleotides match TRBD1. In germline, CDR1 is MGHDK, CDR2 SYGVNS. V lost 9 bases and J lost 5; bases outside the gene matches: 8. The CDR3 covers 14 residues.

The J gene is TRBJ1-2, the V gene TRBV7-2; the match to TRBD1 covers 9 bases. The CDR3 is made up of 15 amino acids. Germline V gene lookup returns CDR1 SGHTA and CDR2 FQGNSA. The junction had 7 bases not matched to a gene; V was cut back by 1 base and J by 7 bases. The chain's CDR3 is CASSLDPQGAGGYTF. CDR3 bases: TGTGCCAGCAGCTTAGATCCACAGGGGGCAGGTGGCTACACCTTC.

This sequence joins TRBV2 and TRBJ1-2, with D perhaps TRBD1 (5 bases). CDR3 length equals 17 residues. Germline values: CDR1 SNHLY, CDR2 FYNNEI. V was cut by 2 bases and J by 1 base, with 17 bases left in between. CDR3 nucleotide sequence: TGTGCCAGCAGTGAAAATGAAATGGGACGGTTTAACTATGGCTACACCTTC. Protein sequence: CASSENEMGRFNYGYTF.

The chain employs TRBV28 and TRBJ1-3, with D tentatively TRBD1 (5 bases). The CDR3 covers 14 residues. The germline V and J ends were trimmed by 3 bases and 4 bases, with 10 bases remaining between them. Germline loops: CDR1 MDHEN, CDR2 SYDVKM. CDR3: CASSFGGDGNTIYF. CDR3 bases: TGTGCCAGCAGTTTCGGGGGGGACGGAAACACCATATATTTT.

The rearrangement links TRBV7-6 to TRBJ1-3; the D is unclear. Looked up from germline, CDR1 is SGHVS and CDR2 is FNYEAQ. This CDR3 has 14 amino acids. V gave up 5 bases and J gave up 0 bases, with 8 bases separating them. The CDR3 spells CASSNPSSGNTIYF. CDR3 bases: TGTGCCAGCAGCAACCCCAGCTCTGGAAACACCATATATTTT.

The CDR3 spells CASSEVETQYF. CDR3 sequence (DNA): TGTGCCAGCAGCGAGGTAGAGACCCAGTACTTC. V gene TRBV7-2 combines with J gene TRBJ2-5; D remains unclear. In germline, CDR1 is SGHTA, CDR2 FQGNSA. The CDR3 loop spans 11 amino acids. V was trimmed by 5 bases and J by 4 bases, leaving 5 bases between them.

The CDR3 loop reads CASSMSTASYEQYF. The DNA of the CDR3 is TGTGCCAGTAGTATGTCGACGGCTTCCTACGAGCAGTACTTC. This chain links TRBV19 with TRBJ2-7; no reliable D call. From germline, CDR1 is LNHDA and CDR2 SQIVND (reference sequence). This CDR3 region has 14 residues. Trimming took off 3 bases at V and 1 base at J, with 10 bases between the two ends.

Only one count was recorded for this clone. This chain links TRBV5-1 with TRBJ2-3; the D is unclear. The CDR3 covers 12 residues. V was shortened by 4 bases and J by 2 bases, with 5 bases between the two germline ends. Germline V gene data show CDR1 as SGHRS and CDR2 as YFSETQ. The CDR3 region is CASSQNTDTQYF. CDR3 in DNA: TGCGCCAGCAGCCAAAACACAGATACGCAGTATTTT.

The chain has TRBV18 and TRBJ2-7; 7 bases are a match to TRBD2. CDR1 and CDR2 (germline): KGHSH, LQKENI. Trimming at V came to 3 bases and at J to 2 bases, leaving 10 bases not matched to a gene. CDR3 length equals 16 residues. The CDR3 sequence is CASSPLHGTTTYEQYF. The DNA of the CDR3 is TGTGCCAGCTCACCGTTGCACGGGACTACCACCTACGAGCAGTACTTC.

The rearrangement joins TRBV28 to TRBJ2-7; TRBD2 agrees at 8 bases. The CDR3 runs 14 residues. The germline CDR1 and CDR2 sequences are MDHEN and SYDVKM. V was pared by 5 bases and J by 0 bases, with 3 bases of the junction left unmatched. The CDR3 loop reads CASSELADSYEQYF. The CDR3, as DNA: TGTGCCAGCAGTGAACTAGCGGACTCCTACGAGCAGTACTTC.

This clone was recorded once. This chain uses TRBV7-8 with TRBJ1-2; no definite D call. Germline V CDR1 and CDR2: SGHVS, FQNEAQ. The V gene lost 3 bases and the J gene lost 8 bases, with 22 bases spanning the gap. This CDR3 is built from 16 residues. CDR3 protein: CASSFPIAGKARGYTF. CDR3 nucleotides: TGTGCCAGCAGCTTCCCAATCGCGGGGAAAGCGAGGGGCTACACCTTC.

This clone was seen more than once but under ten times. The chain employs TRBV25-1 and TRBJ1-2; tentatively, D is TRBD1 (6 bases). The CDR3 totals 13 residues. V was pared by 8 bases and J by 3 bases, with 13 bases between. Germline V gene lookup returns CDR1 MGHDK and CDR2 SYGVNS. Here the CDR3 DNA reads TGTGCCAGCCGGGACACGGCGGACTATGGCTACACCTTC. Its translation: CASRDTADYGYTF.

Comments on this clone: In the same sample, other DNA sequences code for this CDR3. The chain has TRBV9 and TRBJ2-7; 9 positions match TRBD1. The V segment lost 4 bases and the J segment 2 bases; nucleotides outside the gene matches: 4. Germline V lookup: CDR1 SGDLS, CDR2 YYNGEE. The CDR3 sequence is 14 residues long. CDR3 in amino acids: CASSPGQGAYEQYF. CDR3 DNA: TGTGCCAGCAGCCCGGGACAGGGAGCCTACGAGCAGTACTTC.

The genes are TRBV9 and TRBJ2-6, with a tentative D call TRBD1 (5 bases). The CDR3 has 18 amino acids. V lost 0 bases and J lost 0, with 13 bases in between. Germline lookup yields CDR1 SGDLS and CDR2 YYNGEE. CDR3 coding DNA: TGTGCCAGCAGCGTAGTCGGCAGGGTCCCCTCTGGGGCCAACGTCCTGACTTTC. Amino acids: CASSVVGRVPSGANVLTF. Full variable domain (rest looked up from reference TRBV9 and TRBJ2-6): DSGVTQTPKHLITATGQRVTLRCSPRSGDLSVYWYQQSLDQGLQFLIQYYNGEERAKGNILERFSAQQFPDLHSELNLSSLELGDSALYFCASSVVGRVPSGANVLTFGAGSRLTVL.

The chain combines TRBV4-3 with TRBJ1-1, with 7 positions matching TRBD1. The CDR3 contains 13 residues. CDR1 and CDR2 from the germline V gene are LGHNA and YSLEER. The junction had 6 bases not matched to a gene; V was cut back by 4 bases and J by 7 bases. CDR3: CASSPRQGFEAFF. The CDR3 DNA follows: TGCGCCAGCAGCCCAAGACAGGGATTTGAAGCTTTCTTT.